The present T cell receptor beta chain was sequenced within a study of technical replicates of blood from a handful of donors. The V gene's germline CDR1 is SGHTA and CDR2 FQGNSA. The V segment lost 5 bases and the J segment 4 bases; nucleotides outside the gene matches: 9. This CDR3 is 15 amino acids long. The table came from immunoSEQ multiplex PCR; TCRdb's copy has only in-frame clones and leaves some out. The sample carries more than 70,000 clones, approximately 97% recorded once. The origin of this receptor is a human donor in good health. The rearrangement links TRBV7-2 to TRBJ2-7, with 9 bases aligning to TRBD2. Material: T cells isolated from PBMCs. In DNA form, the CDR3 reads TGTGCCAGCAGCACCTTAGCGGGAGTGGGATACGAGCAGTACTTC. Translation gives CASSTLAGVGYEQYF.